This is a list of T cell receptor beta chains from one sample in a study of T cell repertoires in cytomegalovirus infection. TCRdb used MiXCR to reprocess the reads, holding one entry per CDR3 protein. The data show under 600,000 distinct CDR3 sequences, approximately 16% seen once. The specimen was CD8+ T cells from PBMCs. The source is a human donor in good health (CMV status not recorded). Some clones in this sample may be carry-over from other donors' samples. Each CDR3 is given with its conserved first and last residue. The D gene is left open where the match is weak. Not all rows give a size; the values are once, few, many and, for expanded clones, a class.

once	TRBD2	TRBV2	TRBJ2-7	TGTGCCAGCAGTAGAAAAGCGGGGGGGTACTACGAGCAGTACTTC	CASSRKAGGYYEQYF
-	-	TRBV15	TRBJ1-1	TGTGCCACCGGGCACGGTTTGAACACTGAAGCTTTCTTT	CATGHGLNTEAFF
-	-	TRBV20-1	TRBJ2-1	TGCAGTGCTAGAGATCCCTCTTTGTCCTACAATGAGCAGTTCTTC	CSARDPSLSYNEQFF
-	TRBD2	TRBV9	TRBJ2-5	TGTGCCAGCACCCTAGGGGCTAGCGGATTCTCGGAGACCCAGTACTTC	CASTLGASGFSETQYF
-	TRBD1	TRBV20-1	TRBJ1-2	TGCAGTGCTAGAGATGTGGGGGACAGTGGTTCGGGCTACACCTTC	CSARDVGDSGSGYTF
many	-	TRBV7-6	TRBJ1-1	TGTGCCAGCAGCCTCCGGACAGAGAACACTGAAGCTTTCTTT	CASSLRTENTEAFF
many	-	TRBV27	TRBJ2-1	TGTGCCAGCAGCTCCCTAGGGGTAGCGGTCTCCTACAATGAGCAGTTCTTC	CASSSLGVAVSYNEQFF
few	-	TRBV29-1	TRBJ1-1	TGCAGCGTTCCCGGAGGAACTGAAGCTTTCTTT	CSVPGGTEAFF
many	-	TRBV7-8	TRBJ2-3	TGTGCCAGCAGCAGCGGGACAGGCACAGATACGCAGTATTTT	CASSSGTGTDTQYF
many	-	TRBV27	TRBJ2-7	TGTGCCAGCAGTTTGGGGTCTTCGGGATCAGCTCGCGAGCAGTACTTC	CASSLGSSGSAREQYF
-	TRBD1	TRBV7-2	TRBJ2-1	TGTGCCAGCAGCCTTACCCCGCATCAATCCCGACAGGGTAGATTGATCTACAATGAGCAGTTCTTC	CASSLTPHQSRQGRLIYNEQFF
-	-	TRBV5-1	TRBJ2-1	TGCGCCAGCAGCTTCGGGCGGTGGGGCTACAATGAGCAGTTCTTC	CASSFGRWGYNEQFF
few	-	TRBV12-3/TRBV12-4	TRBJ2-1	TGTGCCAGCGAACGGTCTCACCATGAGCAGTTCTTC	CASERSHHEQFF
few	-	TRBV4-2	TRBJ2-3	TGTGCCAGCAGCCAAGTCGCTAGCGGCACAGATACGCAGTATTTT	CASSQVASGTDTQYF
many	TRBD2	TRBV7-9	TRBJ2-1	TGTGCCAGCAGCCAGGGACTATTCTCCTACAATGAGCAGTTCTTC	CASSQGLFSYNEQFF
many	-	TRBV25-1	TRBJ1-1	TGTGCCAGTGGGAAAGTGAGGGGGGCAAGGACTGAAGCTTTCTTT	CASGKVRGARTEAFF
many	-	TRBV3-1	TRBJ1-2	TGTGCCAGCAGCCAAGAAGGCGGTTTGCACCCTGGCTACACCTTC	CASSQEGGLHPGYTF
-	-	TRBV5-4	TRBJ2-1	TGTGCCAGCAGCTTGGACGAGCGGACGGTGGTCAATGAGCAGTTCTTC	CASSLDERTVVNEQFF
-	TRBD1	TRBV24-1	TRBJ2-2	TGTGCCACCAGTGAAGTTCCCGACAGGGGCTCGGACACCGGGGAGCTGTTTTTT	CATSEVPDRGSDTGELFF
many	TRBD2	TRBV7-3	TRBJ2-1	TGTGCCAGCAGCTTGACTAGCGGGGGTATCAATGAGCAGTTCTTC	CASSLTSGGINEQFF
-	-	TRBV25-1	TRBJ2-2	TGTGCCAGCAGACAGGGAGGCACCGGGGAGCTGTTTTTT	CASRQGGTGELFF
-	TRBD1	TRBV6-5	TRBJ2-7	TGTGCCAGCAGTCAGGGACAGGTGGCGGACGAGCAGTACTTC	CASSQGQVADEQYF
many	-	TRBV11-3	TRBJ2-1	TGTGCCAGCAGCTTACCCGGGCCCCACAATGAGCAGTTCTTC	CASSLPGPHNEQFF
-	TRBD2	TRBV10-3	TRBJ2-7	TGTGCCATCAGTGACTCGTGGCTAGCGGGGCGCTACGAGCAGTACTTC	CAISDSWLAGRYEQYF
many	TRBD2	TRBV7-3	TRBJ2-1	TGTGCCAGCAGCTTAAACCCCCCGGCTAGCGGGTATTACAATGAGCAGTTCTTC	CASSLNPPASGYYNEQFF
many	-	TRBV7-9	TRBJ2-5	TGTGCCAGCAGCACCCCCGGGCCTCAAGAGACCCAGTACTTC	CASSTPGPQETQYF
-	-	TRBV7-2	TRBJ2-7	TGTGCCAGCAGCCCCCGGGAAAAGGGGCACTACGAGCAGTACTTC	CASSPREKGHYEQYF
few	-	TRBV25-1	TRBJ1-3	TGTGCCAGCAGTGAATCCACCGGGACCGTAATTGGAAACACCATATATTTT	CASSESTGTVIGNTIYF
few	TRBD2	TRBV4-1	TRBJ2-7	TGCGCCAGCAGCCAGATATTAAACCCGACTAGCGGTTATTACGAGCAGTACTTC	CASSQILNPTSGYYEQYF
many	-	TRBV27	TRBJ2-1	TGTGCCAGCAGCCAACGTCAGGCGGGGAGCTCCTACAATGAGCAGTTCTTC	CASSQRQAGSSYNEQFF
many	-	TRBV7-2	TRBJ1-1	TGTGCCAGCAGCTTAGGGTTGTCGGAAAGGGTGAACACTGAAGCTTTCTTT	CASSLGLSERVNTEAFF
many	-	TRBV7-9	TRBJ2-3	TGTGCCAGCTTCTTGACCTGGGATACGCAGTATTTT	CASFLTWDTQYF
-	-	TRBV6-5	TRBJ1-1	TGTGCCAGCAGTTACTCGACCTCCGGGAACACTGAAGCTTTCTTT	CASSYSTSGNTEAFF
many	-	TRBV27	TRBJ1-5	TGTGCCAGCAGTATAGCATCTCGGACACCCCAGCATTTT	CASSIASRTPQHF
few	TRBD2	TRBV29-1	TRBJ2-7	TGCAGCGTTGAAGGGACTAGCGGGAGGTACGAGCAGTACTTC	CSVEGTSGRYEQYF
few	-	TRBV2	TRBJ1-2	TGTGCCAGCAGTGGAGACCTTCCTTTCGCTTATGGCTACACCTTC	CASSGDLPFAYGYTF
-	-	TRBV6-5	TRBJ2-7	TGTGCCAGCAGTTACGAGAGGCGGGGGCTCAACGAGCAGTACTTC	CASSYERRGLNEQYF
-	TRBD1	TRBV6-6	TRBJ2-1	TGTGCCAGCATTCCTTGGACAGGCTACAATGAGCAGTTCTTC	CASIPWTGYNEQFF
few	TRBD2	TRBV28	TRBJ2-2	TGTGCCAGCAGTTTGTTCGTACGCGGGAGCGGGACCGGGGAGCTGTTTTTT	CASSLFVRGSGTGELFF
-	TRBD2	TRBV28	TRBJ2-1	TGTGCCAGCAGCCTAAGCGGGATCTACTACAATGAGCAGTTCTTC	CASSLSGIYYNEQFF
-	-	TRBV12-3/TRBV12-4	TRBJ2-3	TGTGCCAGCAGTTTATCTAGCACCGTCGCAGAGACGCAGTATTTT	CASSLSSTVAETQYF
many	-	TRBV28	TRBJ2-1	TGTGCCAGCAGTTTCCACCTAAGGACAGCTGGGAATTCCTACAATGAGCAGTTCTTC	CASSFHLRTAGNSYNEQFF